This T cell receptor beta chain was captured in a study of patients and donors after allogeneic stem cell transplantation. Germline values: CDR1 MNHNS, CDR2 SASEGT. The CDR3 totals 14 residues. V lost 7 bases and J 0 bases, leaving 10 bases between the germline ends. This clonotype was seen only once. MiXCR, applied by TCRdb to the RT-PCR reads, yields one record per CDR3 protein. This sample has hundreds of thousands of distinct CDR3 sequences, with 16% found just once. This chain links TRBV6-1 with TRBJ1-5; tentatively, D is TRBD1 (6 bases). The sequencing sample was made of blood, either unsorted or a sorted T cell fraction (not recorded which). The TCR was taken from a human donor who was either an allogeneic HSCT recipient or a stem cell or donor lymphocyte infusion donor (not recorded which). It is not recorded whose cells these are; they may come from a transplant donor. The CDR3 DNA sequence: TGTGCCAGCACCCTGACAGGTAGCAATCAGCCCCAGCATTTT. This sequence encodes CASTLTGSNQPQHF.